This TCR beta chain is drawn from a study of Graves' ophthalmopathy and Graves' hyperthyroidism. For repertoire sequencing, the TCR beta CDR3 regions were amplified from RNA transcripts. After a first-round RT-PCR with HTBI primers, a second-round multiplex PCR was run. From the multiplex PCR reads, TCRdb called clonotypes with MiXCR, one entry per CDR3 protein. The sample lists 560,000 or so distinct CDR3 sequences; approximately 37% were seen once. This clonotype was seen many times. Germline CDR1 and CDR2: SGHRS and YFSETQ. Unmatched junction bases numbered 3, after V lost 4 bases and J lost 4 bases. CDR3 length: 14 residues.

This sequence originates from an adult man with Graves' hyperthyroidism. This rearrangement joins TRBV5-1 to TRBJ1-1; TRBD1 aligns across 11 bases. Specimen: peripheral blood or thyroid tissue (not recorded which). CDR3 region: CASSLGTGGTEAFF. In nucleotides, the CDR3 is TGCGCCAGCAGCCTAGGGACAGGGGGCACTGAAGCTTTCTTT.